The clone carrying this T cell receptor (beta chain) was picked up a small number of times. Antigen specificity is unknown. Every isolated RNA sample was fully reverse transcribed, so sequencing captured expressed TCRB transcripts. TCRdb's copy holds only in-frame clones and misses some; the assay was immunoSEQ multiplex PCR. The sample consists of approximately 46,000 clones, 35% to 55% of them appearing once. This sample was taken from a study of beta chain features in type 1 diabetes. General study findings and limits: A moderate, significant TCRB CDR3 shortening appeared in type 1 diabetes across four CD4+ subsets.

V shed 3 bases, J shed 9 bases, and the junction held 8 bases outside the gene matches. CDR1 is SGHTA, CDR2 FQGNSA, per germline. This CDR3 comprises 14 residues. Sequences were obtained from stem cell memory CD4+ T cells from blood. The sequence came from a man aged 25 to 40 with type 1 diabetes. The chain employs TRBV7-2 and TRBJ2-1; 7 nucleotides align to TRBD2. This CDR3 is CASSLGGMGGEQFF. The CDR3 region has the DNA TGTGCCAGCAGCTTGGGGGGGATGGGGGGTGAGCAGTTCTTC. The complete variable domain, with remaining parts taken from reference TRBV7-2 and TRBJ2-1, reads GAGVSQSPSNKVTEKGKDVELRCDPISGHTALYWYRQSLGQGLEFLIYFQGNSAPDKSGLPSDRFSAERTGGSVSTLTIQRTQQEDSAVYLCASSLGGMGGEQFFGPGTRLTVL.